These T cell receptor beta chains were read from a single sample in a study of T cell repertoires in cytomegalovirus infection. TCRdb re-called the reads with MiXCR, one entry per CDR3 protein. The sample carries about 600,000 distinct CDR3 sequences, approximately 25% recorded once. Specimen: CD8+ T cells from PBMCs. The receptors stem from a human donor in good health (CMV status not recorded). Some clones in this sample may be carry-over from other donors' samples. The CDR3 runs from the conserved cysteine through the conserved F or W. D genes are given only for firm matches. A row's size may be missing; if present it is once, few, many or a size class.

>TRBD1|TRBV9|-|TRBJ2-4
TGTGCCAGCAGCGCCACCGGGACAGGGGACATCAAAAACATTCAGTACTTC
CASSATGTGDIKNIQYF
>-|TRBV12-3/TRBV12-4|few|TRBJ2-1
TGTGCCAGCAGTTCAGAACCTCAGGGGGGAGCGGGGAGGACCTACAATGAGCAGTTCTTC
CASSSEPQGGAGRTYNEQFF
>-|TRBV5-6|many|TRBJ1-4
TGTGCCAGCAGCAAGGACAGACAGGTTAATGAAAAACTGTTTTTT
CASSKDRQVNEKLFF
>-|TRBV11-1|few|TRBJ2-7
TGTGCCAGCAGCTTAAGGCGGTACGGAGCCTACGAGCAGTACTTC
CASSLRRYGAYEQYF
>-|TRBV19|-|TRBJ2-7
TGTGCCAGTAGTATTTTCTTCGCGCAGGGGAACGAGGAGCAGTACTTC
CASSIFFAQGNEEQYF
>-|TRBV12-3/TRBV12-4|-|TRBJ2-7
TGTGCCAGCAGTTCTGACAACTCCCTCTACGAGCAGTACTTC
CASSSDNSLYEQYF
>-|TRBV28|many|TRBJ2-1
TGTGCCAGCACCTCTAGCGCGTTAAATGAGCAGTTCTTC
CASTSSALNEQFF
>TRBD1|TRBV4-2|-|TRBJ2-2
TGTGCCAGCAGCCAAGTTGAACAGGGGTGGGCCGGGGAGCTGTTTTTT
CASSQVEQGWAGELFF
>-|TRBV5-5|-|TRBJ2-2
TGTGCCAGCACCTTGCGGGCCGAAAGGGCCGGGGAGCTGTTTTTT
CASTLRAERAGELFF
>-|TRBV5-4|-|TRBJ1-3
TGTGCCAGCAGCTCGAACAGACTCTCTGGAAACACCATATATTTT
CASSSNRLSGNTIYF
>TRBD2|TRBV7-8|many|TRBJ2-7
TGTGCCAGCAGCTTAACCGGGACTAGAAACGAGCAGTACTTC
CASSLTGTRNEQYF
>TRBD2|TRBV7-2|many|TRBJ2-7
TGTGCCAGCAGCTCTTCTACTAGCGGATCAACCTACGAGCAGTACTTC
CASSSSTSGSTYEQYF
>TRBD2|TRBV2|-|TRBJ2-1
TGTGCCAGCAGTTGGACTAGCGGGGGGGCGACGAGTAATGAGCAGTTCTTC
CASSWTSGGATSNEQFF
>-|TRBV4-1|-|TRBJ2-1
TGCGCCAGCAGTCTAGGGGGGAAAAATGAGCAGTTCTTC
CASSLGGKNEQFF
>TRBD1|TRBV7-9|-|TRBJ1-2
TGTGCCAACAGCCTGGGACAGGGCGCTAACTATGGCTACACCTTC
CANSLGQGANYGYTF
>TRBD2|TRBV2|-|TRBJ2-1
TGTGCCAGCAGGCTAGCGGGGGGGACGTTTCGGAATGAGCAGTTCTTC
CASRLAGGTFRNEQFF
>TRBD1|TRBV14|-|TRBJ1-1
TGTGCCAGCAGCCACCCGGGACAGGAGAACACTGAAGCTTTCTTT
CASSHPGQENTEAFF
>-|TRBV4-3|-|TRBJ2-1
TGCGCCAGCAGCGTAAGCCCTCCGGAACAAAGCTCCTACAATGAGCAGTTCTTC
CASSVSPPEQSSYNEQFF
>TRBD1|TRBV7-2|-|TRBJ2-2
TGTGCCAGCAGCCCCTGGGACAGGGAGGCCGGGGAGCTGTTTTTT
CASSPWDREAGELFF
>-|TRBV20-1|-|TRBJ1-1
TGCAGTGCTAGAGATCCCATTGACTCGAACACTGAAGCTTTCTTT
CSARDPIDSNTEAFF
>-|TRBV7-7|few|TRBJ2-3
TGTGCTAGCAGCTTAGCCCCTTCACCCACAGATACGCAGTATTTT
CASSLAPSPTDTQYF
>-|TRBV11-2|few|TRBJ1-2
TGTGCCAGCCGCCGGGAAGAAGGCTACACCTTC
CASRREEGYTF
>TRBD1|TRBV7-2|many|TRBJ2-7
TGTGCCAGCAGCTTAGGGACAGGGATCCACGAGCAGTACTTC
CASSLGTGIHEQYF
>-|TRBV6-1|few|TRBJ1-2
TGTGCCAGCAGTCCGCGGACCGTAAACTATGGCTACACCTTC
CASSPRTVNYGYTF
>TRBD1|TRBV7-2|many|TRBJ2-7
TGTGCCAGCAGCTTAAAAAACAGGGGGCGTATGTTTACCTACGAGCAGTACTTC
CASSLKNRGRMFTYEQYF